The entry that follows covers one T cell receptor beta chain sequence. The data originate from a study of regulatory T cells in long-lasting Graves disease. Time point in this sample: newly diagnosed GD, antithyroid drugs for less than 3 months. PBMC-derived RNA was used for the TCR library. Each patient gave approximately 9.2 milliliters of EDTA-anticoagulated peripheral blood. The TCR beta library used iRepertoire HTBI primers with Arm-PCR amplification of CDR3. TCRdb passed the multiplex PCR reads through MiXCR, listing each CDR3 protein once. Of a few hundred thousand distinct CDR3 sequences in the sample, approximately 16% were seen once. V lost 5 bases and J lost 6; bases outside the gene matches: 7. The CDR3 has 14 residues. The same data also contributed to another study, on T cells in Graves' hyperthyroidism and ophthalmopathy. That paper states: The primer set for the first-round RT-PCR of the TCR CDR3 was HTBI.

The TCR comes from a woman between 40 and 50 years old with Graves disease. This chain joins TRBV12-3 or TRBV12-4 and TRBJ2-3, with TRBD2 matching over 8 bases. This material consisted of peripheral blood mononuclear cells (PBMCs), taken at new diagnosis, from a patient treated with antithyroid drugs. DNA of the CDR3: TGTGCCAGCAGTACGACTAGCGCCGCCGATACGCAGTATTTT. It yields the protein CASSTTSAADTQYF.